This T cell receptor beta chain was sequenced in a study of circulating CD8 cells and anti-PD-1 response in melanoma (dated by TCRdb to about 2020). About the investigation overall: Nivolumab was given to patients intravenously at 3 mg/kg every 2 weeks. PD-1 on on-treatment samples was detected using a biotinylated anti-human IgG4 antibody. The TCR repertoire analysis was performed on approximately 11 melanoma patients, comprising 7 non-responders and 4 responders. The melanoma cohort had some 13 patients, seven of whom got anti-PD-1 as first-line therapy, while the other six had previously had targeted therapy or immunotherapy. Responders were defined as patients showing complete or partial responses, and non-responders as patients showing stable or progressive disease (RECIST v1.1). Paper-wide results and their limitations: The published TCR repertoire comparisons used only baseline and M1 samples from a small cohort with few responders. The highest diversity was observed in the DNEG repertoire, similar and higher clonality was shown by the PD-1 and DPOS repertoires, and the lowest diversity was found in the TIGIT repertoires. The cohort mixed treatment-naive and previously treated patients, which the authors noted could influence results. Because of limited material, replicates were generally not included when the experiments were performed. Because tumor material was not accessible, tumor reactivity was instead assessed by peptide assays on expanded sorted subsets. Repertoires were largely private between subsets, with under 7.5% of TRB clonotypes shared at M1; sharing was highest between DPOS and TIGIT.

Trimming removed 4 bases from V and 8 bases from J; the gene matches leave 11 bases unexplained. There are 15 amino acids in the CDR3, from cysteine to phenylalanine inclusive. Here the CDR3 DNA is all that survives: 45 bases in frame from base 1. Looking up the germline V gene yields CDR1 SGDLS and CDR2 YYNGEE. The run used a NextSeq 500. Starting from 15 ng of total RNA, TCR libraries were made with the QIAseq Immune Repertoire RNA Library Kit, Human TCR Panel. TCR libraries were sequenced on an Illumina NextSeq with a Mid Output V2 kit, and asymmetric 261x41 paired-end reads were used. Every TCR library was diluted down to around 4 nM, then pooled, denatured and loaded at 0.95 to 1 pM. As for how the authors treated the data: TCR FASTQ files were processed in the QIAGEN GeneGlobe Data Analysis Center, and downstream analysis was performed in R 3.5.2. To get clonality, Shannon entropy was normalized by the log of the number of unique productive sequences and the result was subtracted from one. Fisher exact tests at 5% FDR, run separately within each subset, picked out TRA or TRB clonotypes whose abundance differed between baseline and M1. Clonotypes with differential abundance were classified as emerging, expanding, contracting or non-expanding/contracting. Repertoire overlap between patients was measured with Morisita's overlap index. TCRdb trimmed public reads at Q25 via fastp, called clones via MiXCR and kept in-frame beta chains. Identical CDR3 proteins give one entry, which carries the most common genes and DNA. TCRdb's processing, not the authors' own work, is the source of the V and J calls. This sample lists roughly 210 distinct CDR3 sequences; 8.5% to 10% were detected once. Of the sample, roughly three fifths is held by the ten largest clones.

A BD FACSAria II cell sorter was used to sort four subsets, defined by PD-1 and/or TIGIT, from live CD3+CD8+TCRalphabeta+ cells. To characterize how relevant each subset is to anti-PD-1 therapy response, circulating CD8 T cells were sorted into four subsets based on PD-1 and TIGIT expression. For each sorted CD8 T-cell subset, both the TCR alpha and TCR beta chains were sequenced. Peripheral blood was drawn before the first anti-PD-1 injection and after two and four injections. PBMCs were immediately isolated by Ficoll gradient centrifugation. Until use, PBMCs were stored frozen in liquid nitrogen in RPMI containing about 21% FCS and 10% DMSO. After thawing, PBMCs were stained with a viability dye and with antibodies against CD3, CD8alpha, TCRalphabeta, PD-1 and TIGIT. The RNeasy Kit was used to extract total RNA, and all samples had a RIN greater than 7. Taking its sample share into account, this clonotype is large (0.1 to 1%). The specificity of this receptor is unknown. The record has no base qualities; no much larger clone is one base away.

The chain joins TRBV9 to TRBJ2-1; 8 bases in the junction line up with TRBD1. This TCR was sampled from a human donor with melanoma. This specimen consisted of CD8+ T cells from PBMCs, obtained at baseline or after one month of anti-PD-1 therapy (not recorded which). This receptor has the CDR3 CASSSEGQAEDEQFF. The bases are TGTGCCAGCAGCTCAGAGGGACAGGCGGAGGATGAGCAGTTCTTC. The CDR3 plus the reference TRBV9 and TRBJ2-1 genes for the other parts give the full variable domain: DSGVTQTPKHLITATGQRVTLRCSPRSGDLSVYWYQQSLDQGLQFLIQYYNGEERAKGNILERFSAQQFPDLHSELNLSSLELGDSALYFCASSSEGQAEDEQFFGPGTRLTVL.